This is a list of T cell receptor beta chains from one sample in a study of PD-L1 blockade in urothelial cancer. TCRdb's copy holds only in-frame clones and misses some; the assay was immunoSEQ multiplex PCR. The table lists about 130,000 clones, around 88% of them singletons, with 2.4% in the top ten. The sequencing used PBMCs, collected around atezolizumab (anti-PD-L1) treatment. The receptor set was obtained from a man aged 45-60 years with urothelial cancer. Both conserved end residues are part of each CDR3. A D gene is named only where the DNA matches it firmly. Clone size is shown for a subset of rows, as once, few, many or a class of expanded clone.

d_call j_call clone_size v_call cdr3_nt cdr3_aa
- TRBJ2-5 few TRBV6-1 TGTGCCAGCAGTGAATTTTTGGGCAGCCAAGAGACCCAGTACTTC CASSEFLGSQETQYF
- TRBJ2-3 - TRBV11-3 TGTGCCAGCAGCTTAAGTTCGGCAGATACGCAGTATTTT CASSLSSADTQYF
- TRBJ2-7 - TRBV15 TGTGCCACCAGCAGAGACTTTGGGGGCGCCTACGGCGACGAGCAGTACTTC CATSRDFGGAYGDEQYF
TRBD1 TRBJ2-7 - TRBV6-5 TGTGCCAGCAGTAAGCCGGGACAGGTGCTATACGAGCAGTACTTC CASSKPGQVLYEQYF
- TRBJ1-6 - TRBV6-6 TGTGCCAGCAGTTACGAACGGACAGCCAATTCACCCCTCCACTTT CASSYERTANSPLHF
TRBD1 TRBJ2-3 - TRBV27 TGTGCCAGCAGTTTAGGGGACAGGGGCAAGGGAGATACGCAGTATTTT CASSLGDRGKGDTQYF
TRBD1 TRBJ2-3 - TRBV19 TGTGCCAGTAGTCTAGGGGGGACAGGGACCACAGATACGCAGTATTTT CASSLGGTGTTDTQYF
- TRBJ1-1 - TRBV15 TGTGCCACCAGCTCGGGGGACACTGAAGCTTTCTTT CATSSGDTEAFF
- TRBJ2-6 - TRBV5-8 TGTGCCAGCAGCTTGGGACTATCTGGGGCCAACGTCCTGACTTTC CASSLGLSGANVLTF
TRBD1 TRBJ2-2 - TRBV11-2 TGTGCCAGCAGCCGGACTACAGGGGGCCGAAGCGGGGAGCTGTTTTTT CASSRTTGGRSGELFF
- TRBJ2-7 - TRBV11-2 TGTGCCAGTACTCCCGATGCCCACGAGCAGTACTTC CASTPDAHEQYF
- TRBJ1-3 - TRBV14 TGTGCCAGCAGCCCCACCTACAGTCTCTCTGGAAACACCATATATTTT CASSPTYSLSGNTIYF
- TRBJ2-5 few TRBV5-1 TGCGCCAGCAGCCCGGCCCCTAGCGGAGGGGGGGAGACCCAGTACTTC CASSPAPSGGGETQYF
- TRBJ2-1 once TRBV10-3 TGTGCCATCAGTGATTCCGCGGGATCGCCGAATGAGCAGTTCTTC CAISDSAGSPNEQFF
TRBD2 TRBJ2-4 - TRBV7-6 TGTGCCAGCAGCCCTGGACTAGCCGGCATTCAGTACTTC CASSPGLAGIQYF
TRBD1 TRBJ2-7 - TRBV5-6 TGTGCCAGCAGCTGGAGGGACAGGTTCGCCTACGAGCAGTACTTC CASSWRDRFAYEQYF
TRBD2 TRBJ2-1 - TRBV7-9 TGTGCCAGCAGCTTAGATTTGGCGGGAGTCTCGCAGTTCTTC CASSLDLAGVSQFF
- TRBJ2-5 - TRBV27 TGTGCCAGCAGTTCAGGACTAGGGGGTGGCGATTTGGCCCAGTACTTC CASSSGLGGGDLAQYF
- TRBJ2-1 - TRBV9 TGTGCCAGCAGCGCGGCGGTTGAGCAGTTCTTC CASSAAVEQFF
- TRBJ2-3 few TRBV7-2 TGTGCCAGCAGCTTGGTGGCTAGTTCCACAGATACGCAGTATTTT CASSLVASSTDTQYF
TRBD2 TRBJ2-3 - TRBV23-1 TGCGCCAGCAGTCACCGACTAGCGGCGAAGGGCAGCACAGATACGCAGTATTTT CASSHRLAAKGSTDTQYF
TRBD1 TRBJ1-1 - TRBV6-6 TGTGCCAGCAGTTACAGACAGGGGCAGGGGAACACTGAAGCTTTCTTT CASSYRQGQGNTEAFF
TRBD1 TRBJ1-1 once TRBV6-5 TGTGCCAGCAGCACAGCCTCGGGACAGCCAGCTTTCTTT CASSTASGQPAFF
TRBD2 TRBJ2-7 - TRBV7-2 TGTGCCAGCAGCGACCGCGTCGGGAGGGCGGGCTACGAGCAGTACTTC CASSDRVGRAGYEQYF
TRBD1 TRBJ1-6 few TRBV7-2 TGTGCCAGCAGGCCTCCTTGGACAGGGAATAATTCACCCCTCCACTTT CASRPPWTGNNSPLHF
- TRBJ1-2 - TRBV14 TGTGCCAGCAGCCAAGTGCCAACTTTTGGCTACACCTTC CASSQVPTFGYTF
- TRBJ2-5 few TRBV20-1 TGCAGTGCTAGAGAGAGAGAGACCCAGTACTTC CSARERETQYF
TRBD1 TRBJ1-2 - TRBV19 TGTGCCAGTAGAACGGGACAGGGAGAGCGAGGCTACACCTTC CASRTGQGERGYTF
TRBD1 TRBJ1-5 - TRBV7-8 TGTGCCAGCAGCAGGGACAGGGACAATCAGCCCCAGCATTTT CASSRDRDNQPQHF
- TRBJ2-5 - TRBV9 TGTGCCAGCAGCTCCCTGGACTGGCGAGAGACCCAGTACTTC CASSSLDWRETQYF
- TRBJ2-3 - TRBV7-2 TGTGCCAGCAGCCCACGAGCGGATACGCAGTATTTT CASSPRADTQYF
TRBD2 TRBJ2-1 few TRBV5-1 TGCGCCAGCACTCGATCGGGGGGACTAGCGGGAGGTGAGCAGTTCTTC CASTRSGGLAGGEQFF
- TRBJ2-7 - TRBV6-5 TGTGCCAGCAGGGCCGGGGGGCCAGGGTACGAGCAGTACTTC CASRAGGPGYEQYF
TRBD2 TRBJ2-7 - TRBV18 TGTGCCAGCTCACCACCTACTAGCGGGAGTAGGTCCTACGAGCAGTACTTC CASSPPTSGSRSYEQYF
TRBD1 TRBJ1-2 - TRBV5-6 TGTGCCAGCAGCTTGGGACAGGGGGGTTATGGCTACACCTTC CASSLGQGGYGYTF
- TRBJ2-3 - TRBV30 TGTGCCTGGAGTCCTCTAGCGACCACAGATACGCAGTATTTT CAWSPLATTDTQYF
TRBD1 TRBJ2-1 once TRBV30 TGTGCCTGGAGTGGGGGTTACAGGGGGGTCAATGAGCAGTTCTTC CAWSGGYRGVNEQFF
TRBD2 TRBJ2-1 few TRBV27 TGTGCCAGCAGTTTATCGGCCCGACTAGCGGGGACCAATGAGCAGTTCTTC CASSLSARLAGTNEQFF
TRBD1 TRBJ2-7 - TRBV29-1 TGCAGCGTTTCTGGGACAGGGGGCCACCCCTACGAGCAGTACTTC CSVSGTGGHPYEQYF
- TRBJ1-1 - TRBV12-5 TGTGCTAGTGGTTTGGTACTGAGGGAGAGAAACACTGAAGCTTTCTTT CASGLVLRERNTEAFF
TRBD2 TRBJ2-5 - TRBV5-4 TGTGCCAGCAGCCCCACCGGCGGGAGGTCAGAGACCCAGTACTTC CASSPTGGRSETQYF
- TRBJ2-6 - TRBV5-2 TGTGCCAGCAAAGTAAGTACACAAAGTCGGGCCAACGTCCTGACTTTC CASKVSTQSRANVLTF
TRBD2 TRBJ2-7 - TRBV7-2 TGTGCCAGCAGCAAACGGACTAGCGGGGACTACGAGCAGTACTTC CASSKRTSGDYEQYF
- TRBJ1-4 - TRBV30 TGTGCCTGGAGGATTAGGCAGGGAAATGAAAAACTGTTTTTT CAWRIRQGNEKLFF
- TRBJ2-7 once TRBV28 TGTGCCAGCAGCCTAAACGAGCAGTACTTC CASSLNEQYF
- TRBJ1-4 - TRBV4-1 TGCGCCAGCAGCCAAGAGACATCCACTAATGAAAAACTGTTTTTT CASSQETSTNEKLFF
- TRBJ1-5 - TRBV27 TGTGCCAGCAGGGCACAGGGTCCACAGCCCCAGCATTTT CASRAQGPQPQHF
TRBD2 TRBJ2-7 - TRBV27 TGTGCCAGCAGGGTAGCGGGAGGGCCGGGGGAGCAGTACTTC CASRVAGGPGEQYF
- TRBJ2-1 - TRBV2 TGTGCCAGCGGCCTTTACAATGAGCAGTTCTTC CASGLYNEQFF
TRBD2 TRBJ2-5 - TRBV2 TGTGCCAGCGGACTAGCGGAAGAGACCCAGTACTTC CASGLAEETQYF